This TCR beta chain was documented in a study of low-dose radiotherapy and immunotherapy resistance in tumors. Overall study context: Per fraction, Cohort 1 was given 0.5 Gy every 2 weeks, for a total of 6.5 Gy. Every two weeks patients got nivolumab 240 mg flat dose, plus ipilimumab 1 mg/kg every six weeks, intravenously.

This clonotype turned up a few times. Indicated time point: after trial treatment. Sample treatment: LDRT plus nivolumab, ipilimumab, low-dose cyclophosphamide and aspirin (RACIN trial). All eligible patients presented with advanced solid tumors that contained no tumor-infiltrating lymphocytes. Both TCRalpha and TCRbeta chains were reverse transcribed with V-gene-specific primers. TCRs were amplified for 20 to 25 PCR cycles with a constant-region primer and V-primer adapter. In vitro transcription amplified isolated mRNA. TCRdb fed the reads into MiXCR, producing one record per CDR3 protein. Here the sample spans tens of thousands of distinct CDR3 sequences, less than 30% being singletons. CDR1 SQVTM and CDR2 ANQGSEA come from the germline V gene. With 7 bases removed from V and 6 bases from J, the gap between germline ends came to 13 bases. This CDR3 has 12 amino acids.

Sequences were derived from PBMCs, sampled after low-dose radiotherapy plus immunotherapy. The receptor comes from a male donor with prostate cancer. The gene calls are TRBV29-1 and TRBJ1-5; D is undetermined. The CDR3: CSAEGPGQPQHF. DNA for the CDR3: TGCAGCGCTGAGGGTCCTGGTCAGCCCCAGCATTTT.